Below are 10 T cell receptor beta chains sequenced from a single sample in a study of regulatory T cells in long-lasting Graves disease. To make TCR beta libraries, researchers used iRepertoire HTBI primers and Arm-PCR of CDR3 regions. MiXCR was run by TCRdb on the multiplex PCR reads, yielding one entry per CDR3 protein. The sample has 380,000 or so distinct CDR3 sequences; 15% to 20% are singletons. Regarding time point: newly diagnosed GD, antithyroid drugs for less than 3 months. After RNA was extracted from PBMCs, the TCR library was made from it. In addition, the sample was reused for a study of T cells in Graves' hyperthyroidism and ophthalmopathy.

The sequences come from peripheral blood mononuclear cells (PBMCs), collected at new diagnosis, from a patient treated with antithyroid drugs. The receptors were sampled from a woman younger than 30 with Graves disease.

This clonotype was seen a handful of times. The chain links TRBV29-1 to TRBJ2-5; D remains ambiguous. CDR1 and CDR2 from the germline V gene are SQVTM and ANQGSEA. V was pared by 4 bases and J by 4 bases, with 10 bases between. This CDR3 spans 12 amino acids. The CDR3 DNA follows: TGCAGCGTTGTTGAGCAAGGAGAGACCCAGTACTTC. Residues: CSVVEQGETQYF. The full variable domain, completed using reference TRBV29-1 and TRBJ2-5, is SAVISQKPSRDICQRGTSLTIQCQVDSQVTMMFWYRQQPGQSLTLIATANQGSEATYESGFVIDKFPISRPNLTFSTLTVSNMSPEDSSIYLCSVVEQGETQYFGPGTRLLVL.

This clonotype has just a few counts. This chain connects TRBV27 to TRBJ1-4; TRBD1 agrees at 9 bases. This CDR3 has 14 residues. V shed 8 bases and J 7 bases; nucleotides not matched to a gene: 8. Germline lookup yields CDR1 MNHEY and CDR2 SMNVEV (reference sequence). The DNA for the CDR3 is TGTGCCAGCGGAACAGGGGGCTTTTTTGAAAAACTGTTTTTT. It encodes CASGTGGFFEKLFF.

This clonotype was picked up a small number of times. The chain combines TRBV3-1 with TRBJ2-3; 10 bases map to TRBD2. Germline-derived CDR1 and CDR2 are LGHDT and YNNKEL (reference sequence). The V segment lost 0 bases and the J segment 2 bases; nucleotides outside the gene matches: 8. The CDR3 totals 18 residues. The CDR3, as DNA: TGTGCCAGCAGCCAAGATCCTAGGACTAGCGGACTCACAGATACGCAGTATTTT. Its protein is CASSQDPRTSGLTDTQYF.

Only a few counts were recorded for this clonotype. The chain recombines TRBV5-4 with TRBJ2-7; D is unclear. The V end was cut by 3 bases, the J end by 1 base, with 8 bases between. CDR1 is SGHNT, CDR2 YYREEE, per germline (reference sequence). This CDR3 has 13 residues. CDR3 DNA sequence: TGTGCCAGCAGCTCCCAACAGTCCTACGAGCAGTACTTC. Translating gives CASSSQQSYEQYF.

This clonotype was counted at least ten times. The V and J genes are TRBV12-3 or TRBV12-4 and TRBJ2-7, with D possibly TRBD2 on 5 matching bases. This CDR3 contains 16 residues. The V and J ends lost 3 bases and 3 bases respectively, with 18 bases between them. CDR3 nucleotide sequence: TGTGCCAGCAGTTTTTCGGTGGCGGGCGGCCTCTACGAGCAGTACTTC. Residues: CASSFSVAGGLYEQYF.

This clonotype was detected many times. This sequence joins TRBV12-3 or TRBV12-4 and TRBJ1-2, with 7 positions matching TRBD1. The CDR3 runs to 14 residues. J gave up 2 bases and V 11 bases, and 11 bases lay outside the gene matches. In nucleotides, the CDR3 is TGTGCCCTCCACTCCCAGGGACAGAACTATGGCTACACCTTC. This translates into CALHSQGQNYGYTF.

The chain has TRBV6-2 or TRBV6-3 and TRBJ2-3; the match to TRBD2 covers 10 bases. The DNA matches TRBJ2-7 better at its end, which makes the J call doubtful. Germline loops: CDR1 MNHEY, CDR2 SVGEGT. CDR3 size: 17 residues. The CDR3 loop reads CASSETWTSGFEYEQYF. CDR3 coding DNA: TGTGCCAGCAGTGAAACTTGGACTAGCGGTTTCGAATACGAGCAGTACTTC.

This clonotype showed up many times. J is TRBJ2-1 and V is TRBV5-4, with 16 bases that match TRBD2. Germline assignment: CDR1 SGHNT and CDR2 YYREEE (reference sequence). V dropped 4 bases and J dropped 2; count of bases not matched to a gene: 3. The CDR3 has 17 amino acids. The CDR3 nucleotides are TGTGCCAGCAGCCTGGGACTAGCGGGGGGGCCCTACAATGAGCAGTTCTTC. As protein: CASSLGLAGGPYNEQFF.

The gene calls are TRBV30 and TRBJ2-3, with TRBD2 matching 7 bases. The CDR3 runs 14 residues. V shed 3 bases, J shed 1 base, and the junction held 4 bases outside the gene matches. Germline CDR1 and CDR2: GTSNPN and SVGIG (reference sequence). The CDR3 is CAWRESGGTDTQYF. In DNA, the CDR3 is TGTGCCTGGAGAGAGAGCGGGGGCACAGATACGCAGTATTTT. The whole variable domain, remainder taken from reference TRBV30 and TRBJ2-3, is SQTIHQWPATLVQPVGSPLSLECTVEGTSNPNLYWYRQAAGRGLQLLFYSVGIGQISSEVPQNLSASRPQDRQFILSSKKLLLSDSGFYLCAWRESGGTDTQYFGPGTRLTVL.

This clonotype was observed at least ten times. The J gene is TRBJ1-2, the V gene TRBV6-1, with D unresolved. Germline CDR1 MNHNS, CDR2 SASEGT. V lost 3 bases, J lost 4 bases, and 9 bases lay in between. The CDR3 is made up of 13 amino acids. The DNA of the CDR3 is TGTGCCAGCAGTGATGCCGAATTCTATGGCTACACCTTC. Translated, it gives CASSDAEFYGYTF.